This entry is about one TCR beta chain. The J segment lost 4 bases and the V segment lost 8 bases, leaving 3 bases of the junction unmatched. This CDR3 contains 12 residues. The sample belongs to a study of T cells in Graves' hyperthyroidism and ophthalmopathy. Study overall: Peripheral blood specimens were obtained at initial diagnosis, prior to any treatment.

Amplification targeted TCR beta CDR3 regions from RNA transcripts. The HTBI set primed first-round TCR CDR3 RT-PCR. A single record per CDR3 protein comes from TCRdb applying MiXCR to the multiplex PCR reads. The repertoire holds about 400,000 distinct CDR3 sequences, over 12% seen once, with 25% to 30% in the top ten. The clonotype originates from a man aged 45-65 years with Graves' ophthalmopathy. Sample: blood. The chain has TRBV12-3 or TRBV12-4 and TRBJ2-7, with TRBD1 matching 9 bases. The CDR3 region has the DNA TGTGCCAGCGGGGGACAGGGATACGAGCAGTACTTC. This sequence encodes CASGGQGYEQYF.